Below, 10 T cell receptor beta chains from the same sample are listed, as sequenced in a study of vaccination and CD4 T cells after COVID-19. Antigens for these TCRs are unknown. The treatment here: approximately nine-day PBMC culture with coronavirus spike peptide pools or control peptides (ViraFEST assay). The Oncomine TCR Beta short-read assay sequenced DNA from cultured CD4+ T cells. TCRdb recomputed calls from the PCR reads with MiXCR, one row per CDR3 protein. The sample gives about 12,000 distinct CDR3 sequences, more than 40% of which show up once; approximately 15% is in the top ten. Sequenced sample: CD4+ T cells from blood, cultured in vitro. The receptors were gathered from a human donor who had recovered from COVID-19.

The genes are TRBV7-8 and TRBJ1-1; D uncertain. The CDR3 is made up of 18 amino acids. Germline-derived CDR1 and CDR2 are SGHVS and FQNEAQ. Trimming stripped 4 bases from V and 6 bases from J, with 27 bases between. CDR3 sequence reads: CASSSNARSVPRNAEAFF. In DNA, the CDR3 is TGTGCCAGCAGCTCTAACGCGAGAAGCGTGCCGAGAAATGCTGAAGCTTTCTTT.

The chain is built from TRBV28 and TRBJ2-5; maybe TRBD2 (7 bases). Trimming left V 8 bases short and J 5 bases short, with 12 bases between. Germline assignment: CDR1 MDHEN and CDR2 SYDVKM. CDR3 length equals 12 residues. The CDR3 DNA follows: TGTGCCAGCTGCAGGGGAGGGGAGACCCAGTACTTC. Translated, it gives CASCRGGETQYF.

This clonotype was detected only a few times. V gene TRBV20-1 combines with J gene TRBJ1-6; tentatively, D is TRBD1 (6 bases). V shed 1 base and J shed 4 bases, with 8 bases lying between them. Germline V lookup: CDR1 DFQATT, CDR2 SNEGSKA (reference sequence). The CDR3 totals 14 residues. The CDR3 reads CSARAGQYNSPLHF. DNA of the CDR3: TGCAGTGCTAGAGCTGGACAGTATAATTCACCCCTCCACTTT.

Of note for this clonotype: Compared with germline, one end of the junction differs, possibly owing to a read error. The chain employs TRBV7-9 and TRBJ2-2; D remains unclear. CDR3 length: 14 residues. Germline CDR1 reads SEHNR; CDR2 reads FQNEAQ (reference sequence). For the CDR3, the DNA is TGCGCCAGCAGATCGGCACCAGACACCGGGGAGCTGTTTTTT. This gives the protein CASRSAPDTGELFF.

In DNA, the CDR3 is TGTGCCAGCAGTCGAACCCTGGGCACTGAAGCTTTCTTT. Amino acid sequence: CASSRTLGTEAFF. The chain couples TRBV28 to TRBJ1-1; D is unresolved. Trimming shortened V by 5 bases and J by 4 bases, and 11 bases separated the two germline ends. The CDR3 is 13 residues long. Germline V gene data show CDR1 as MDHEN and CDR2 as SYDVKM. The full variable domain, completed using reference TRBV28 and TRBJ1-1, is DVKVTQSSRYLVKRTGEKVFLECVQDMDHENMFWYRQDPGLGLRLIYFSYDVKMKEKGDIPEGYSVSREKKERFSLILESASTNQTSMYLCASSRTLGTEAFFGQGTRLTVV.

The chain uses TRBV7-3 and TRBJ2-3; 7 bases align to TRBD2. This CDR3 region has 16 residues. With 2 bases clipped from V and 2 bases from J, the junction kept 7 bases outside the gene matches. Germline V gene sequence: CDR1 SGHTA, CDR2 FQGTGA. The CDR3 DNA reads TGTGCCAGCAGCTTACTCGGGGAGGGGCACACAGATACGCAGTATTTT. Translating it yields CASSLLGEGHTDTQYF.

The chain employs TRBV7-2 and TRBJ1-1, with D uncertain. CDR1 is SGHTA and CDR2 is FQGNSA in the germline V gene. The V end was cut by 1 base, the J end by 1 base, with 10 bases between. There are 15 residues in the CDR3. Here the CDR3 reads CASSLESQANTEAFF. The CDR3, as DNA: TGTGCCAGCAGCTTAGAGAGCCAGGCGAACACTGAAGCTTTCTTT.

The chain couples TRBV5-1 to TRBJ2-1; TRBD2 matches 13 bases. V shed 4 bases and J 5 bases; nucleotides not matched to a gene: 3. Germline V lookup: CDR1 SGHRS, CDR2 YFSETQ. The CDR3 length is 15 residues. The CDR3 reads CASSLTSGRDNEQFF. CDR3 DNA sequence: TGCGCCAGCAGCCTAACTAGCGGGAGGGACAATGAGCAGTTCTTC.

V is TRBV6-1 and J is TRBJ2-7; D ambiguous. CDR1 MNHNS and CDR2 SASEGT come from the germline V gene. Deletions cut 0 bases from V and 3 bases from J, with 9 bases between. The CDR3 contains 14 residues. CDR3 sequence: CASSEAWGNYEQYF. The CDR3 nucleotides are TGTGCCAGCAGTGAAGCATGGGGAAACTACGAGCAGTACTTC.

This clonotype was recorded a few times. V gene TRBV19 combines with J gene TRBJ1-2; D not certain. CDR1 and CDR2 from the germline V gene are LNHDA and SQIVND (reference sequence). This CDR3 has 12 residues. V gave up 3 bases and J gave up 7 bases, with 9 bases separating them. CDR3 DNA sequence: TGTGCCAGTAGTATTTTAGGGCCTGGCTACACCTTC. It is translated as CASSILGPGYTF.